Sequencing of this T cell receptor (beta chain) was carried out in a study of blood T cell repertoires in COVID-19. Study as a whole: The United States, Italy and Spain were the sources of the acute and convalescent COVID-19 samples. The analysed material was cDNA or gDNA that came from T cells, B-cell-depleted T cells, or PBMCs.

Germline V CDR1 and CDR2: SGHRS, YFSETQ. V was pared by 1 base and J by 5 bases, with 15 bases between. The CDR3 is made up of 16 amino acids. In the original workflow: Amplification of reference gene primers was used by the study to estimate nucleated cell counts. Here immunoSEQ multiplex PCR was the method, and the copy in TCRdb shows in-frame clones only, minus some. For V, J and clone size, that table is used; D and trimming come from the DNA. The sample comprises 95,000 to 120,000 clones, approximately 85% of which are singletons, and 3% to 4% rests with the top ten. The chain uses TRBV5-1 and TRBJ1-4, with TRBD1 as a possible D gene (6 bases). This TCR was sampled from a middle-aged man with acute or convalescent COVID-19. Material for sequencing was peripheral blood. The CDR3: CASSLFPGQMNEKLFF. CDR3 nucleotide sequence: TGCGCCAGCAGCTTGTTTCCAGGACAGATGAATGAAAAACTGTTTTTT.